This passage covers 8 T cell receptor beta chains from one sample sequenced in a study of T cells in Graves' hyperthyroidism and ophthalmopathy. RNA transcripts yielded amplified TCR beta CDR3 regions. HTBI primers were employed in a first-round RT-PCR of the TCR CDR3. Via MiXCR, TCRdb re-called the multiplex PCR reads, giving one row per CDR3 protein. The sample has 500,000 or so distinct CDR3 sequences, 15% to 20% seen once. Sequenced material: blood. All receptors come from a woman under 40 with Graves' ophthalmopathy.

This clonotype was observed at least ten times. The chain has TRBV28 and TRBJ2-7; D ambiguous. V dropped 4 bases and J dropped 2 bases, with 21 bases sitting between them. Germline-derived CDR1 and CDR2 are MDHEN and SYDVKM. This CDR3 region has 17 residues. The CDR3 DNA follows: TGTGCCAGCAGTTCCCCCCCCATGGGGTCGCTAGCCTACGAGCAGTACTTC. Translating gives CASSSPPMGSLAYEQYF.

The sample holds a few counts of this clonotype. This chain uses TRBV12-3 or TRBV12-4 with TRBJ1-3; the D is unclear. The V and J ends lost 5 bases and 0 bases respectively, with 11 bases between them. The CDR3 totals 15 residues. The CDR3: CASSLQLPSGNTIYF. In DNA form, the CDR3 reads TGTGCCAGCAGTCTACAGTTACCCTCTGGAAACACCATATATTTT.

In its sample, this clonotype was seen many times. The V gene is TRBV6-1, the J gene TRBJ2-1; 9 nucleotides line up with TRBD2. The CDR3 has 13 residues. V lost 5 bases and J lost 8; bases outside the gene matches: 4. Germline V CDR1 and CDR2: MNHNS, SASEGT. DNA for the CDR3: TGTGCCAGCAGTAGCGGGGGGTATGATGAGCAGTTCTTC. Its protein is CASSSGGYDEQFF.

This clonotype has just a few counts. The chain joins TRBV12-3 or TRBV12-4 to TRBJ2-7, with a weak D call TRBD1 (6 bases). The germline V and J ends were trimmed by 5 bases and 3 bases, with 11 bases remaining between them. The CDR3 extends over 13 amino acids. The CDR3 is CASSGSQGYEQYF. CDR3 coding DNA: TGTGCCAGCAGTGGATCACAGGGCTACGAGCAGTACTTC.

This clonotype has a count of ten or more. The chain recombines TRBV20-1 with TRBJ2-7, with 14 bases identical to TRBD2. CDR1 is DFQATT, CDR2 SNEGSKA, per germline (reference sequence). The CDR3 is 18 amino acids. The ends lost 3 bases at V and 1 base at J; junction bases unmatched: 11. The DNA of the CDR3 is TGCAGTGCTAGGATTCCGGGACTAGCGGGAGTGCGTTCCTACGAGCAGTACTTC. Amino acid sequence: CSARIPGLAGVRSYEQYF.

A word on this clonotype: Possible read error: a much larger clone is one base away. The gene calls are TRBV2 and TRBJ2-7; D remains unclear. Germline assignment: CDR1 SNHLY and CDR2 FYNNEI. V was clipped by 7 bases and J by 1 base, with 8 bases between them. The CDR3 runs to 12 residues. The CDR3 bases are TGTGCCAGCATACGGAGTTCCTACGAGCAGTACTTC. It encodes CASIRSSYEQYF.

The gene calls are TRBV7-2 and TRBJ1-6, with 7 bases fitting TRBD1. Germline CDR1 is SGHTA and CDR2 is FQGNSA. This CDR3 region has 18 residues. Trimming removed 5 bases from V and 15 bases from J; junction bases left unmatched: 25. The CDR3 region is CASSLIFTIDPNTGVLHF. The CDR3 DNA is TGTGCCAGCAGCCTAATCTTTACGATTGACCCCAATACAGGGGTCCTCCACTTT. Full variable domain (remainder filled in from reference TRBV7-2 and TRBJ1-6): GAGVSQSPSNKVTEKGKDVELRCDPISGHTALYWYRQSLGQGLEFLIYFQGNSAPDKSGLPSDRFSAERTGGSVSTLTIQRTQQEDSAVYLCASSLIFTIDPNTGVLHFGNGTRLTVT.

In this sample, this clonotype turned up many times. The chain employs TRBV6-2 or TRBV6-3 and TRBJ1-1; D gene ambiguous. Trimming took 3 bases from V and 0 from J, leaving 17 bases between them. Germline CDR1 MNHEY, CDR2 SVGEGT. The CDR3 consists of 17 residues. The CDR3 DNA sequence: TGTGCCAGCAGTTATACAAGGCAGCCTAGAATGAACACTGAAGCTTTCTTT. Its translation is CASSYTRQPRMNTEAFF.